These 9 T cell receptor beta chains share one sample of origin, sequenced in a study of T-cell memory formation after mild COVID-19 (dated by TCRdb to the early 2020s). Libraries were constructed by 5' RACE. These reads were obtained on an Illumina NovaSeq 6000. TCRdb reprocessed the public reads (quality trimming at Q25 with fastp, clone calling with MiXCR) and kept in-frame beta chains. Records with the same CDR3 protein are collapsed into one entry carrying the most frequent genes and DNA. Across this sample there are some 450,000 distinct CDR3 sequences, with more than 15% seen only once. The ten largest clones represent roughly a fifth of the sample. Sequencing input: PBMCs or a T cell subset sorted from them (not recorded which). All receptors come from a man aged 18 to 29 who had mild COVID-19 (a few samples of this study predate the infection). The sample titles of this study are shuffled in the database, so cell type and time point are left out; the donor was told from shared clones.

Many counts were recorded for this clonotype. The chain links TRBV2 to TRBJ1-6; no clear D gene. Germline assignment: CDR1 SNHLY and CDR2 FYNNEI. The CDR3 covers 11 residues. Trimming pared 6 bases from V and 7 bases from J, leaving 4 bases between. CDR3: CASRGNSPLHF. For the CDR3, the DNA is TGTGCCAGCAGGGGAAATTCACCCCTCCACTTT.

This clonotype was detected only a few times. The CDR3 here is CASSLNSAYEQYV. The CDR3 DNA reads TGTGCCAGCAGCTTAAACAGCGCCTACGAGCAGTACGTC. The chain combines TRBV11-2 with TRBJ2-7; D gene ambiguous. The germline V gene has CDR1 SGHAT and CDR2 FQNNGV. The CDR3 spans 13 residues. V lost 2 bases, J lost 2 bases, and 7 bases lay in between.

This clonotype has more than one count but fewer than ten. The rearrangement uses TRBV12-3 or TRBV12-4 and TRBJ2-5; tentative D call: TRBD2 (7 bases). Trimming cost V 3 bases and J 0 bases, with 35 bases left between them. The CDR3 consists of 23 residues. For the CDR3, the DNA is TGTGCCAGCAGTTTTGACCCCGGGGCGTGGGGCCGGGGGGCAGGGCCGTACCAAGAGACCCAGTACTTC. Amino acids: CASSFDPGAWGRGAGPYQETQYF.

The chain employs TRBV7-9 and TRBJ1-4, with D unresolved. The CDR3 is made up of 14 amino acids. Trimming took off 4 bases at V and 4 bases at J, with 10 bases between the two ends. CDR1 is SEHNR and CDR2 is FQNEAQ in the germline V gene (reference sequence). CDR3: CASSSGTGNEKLFF. In DNA, the CDR3 is TGTGCCAGCAGCTCGGGCACGGGTAATGAAAAACTGTTTTTT.

The rearrangement uses TRBV6-6 and TRBJ1-1, with a possible D match to TRBD1 (5 bases). Germline V gene lookup returns CDR1 MNHNY and CDR2 SVGAGI (reference sequence). Between the trimmed V and J ends, which lost 0 bases and 5 bases, there was a span of 16 bases. The CDR3 sequence is 16 residues long. CDR3 region: CASSYSTEAFSTEAFF. For the CDR3, the DNA is TGTGCCAGCAGTTACTCGACAGAAGCCTTTTCGACTGAAGCTTTCTTT.

This clonotype was picked up a small number of times. The CDR3 loop reads CASRVGWGVETQYF. The CDR3 DNA is TGTGCCAGCAGAGTAGGGTGGGGAGTAGAGACCCAGTACTTC. The chain combines TRBV7-2 with TRBJ2-5; D possibly corresponds to TRBD2 (5 bases). CDR3 size: 14 residues. CDR1 is SGHTA and CDR2 is FQGNSA in the germline V gene. V lost 6 bases and J 4 bases, leaving 15 bases between the germline ends.

This clonotype was counted between two and nine times. The V call is TRBV7-8, the J call TRBJ2-3; 8 nucleotides align to TRBD2. V was clipped by 7 bases and J by 5 bases; unmatched bases: 20. The V gene's germline CDR1 is SGHVS and CDR2 FQNEAQ. CDR3 length: 18 residues. CDR3 sequence: CASNPGLGADPHRDTQYF. The CDR3 DNA reads TGTGCCAGCAACCCGGGACTAGGGGCTGACCCACACAGAGATACGCAGTATTTT.

This chain connects TRBV9 to TRBJ1-1, with D uncertain. This CDR3 is built from 13 residues. Germline-derived CDR1 and CDR2 are SGDLS and YYNGEE. The germline V and J ends were trimmed by 4 bases and 4 bases, with 11 bases remaining between them. The CDR3 region is CASSSGNPTEAFF. The DNA for the CDR3 is TGTGCCAGCAGCTCGGGTAACCCCACTGAAGCTTTCTTT.

The rearrangement links TRBV5-1 to TRBJ1-5; D is unresolved. There are 17 residues in the CDR3. Germline V gene data show CDR1 as SGHRS and CDR2 as YFSETQ. Trimming took 4 bases from V and 2 from J, leaving 19 bases between them. Written as DNA, the CDR3 is TGCGCCAGCAGCCGCGCTCTTTACAGTGTGTGCAATCAGCCCCAGCATTTT. As protein: CASSRALYSVCNQPQHF.